This T cell receptor (beta chain) comes out of a study of low-dose radiotherapy and immunotherapy resistance in tumors. Study details: The schedule for Cohort 2 used 1 Gy per fraction every two weeks, which added up to 13 Gy over 26 weeks. Every two weeks, one day ahead of radiation and immunotherapy, cyclophosphamide 200 mg/m2 was given (intravenously).

Time point specified: before trial treatment. The authors amplified TCRs for about 20 PCR cycles with a constant-region primer and a V-primer adapter. TCRdb recomputed calls from the reads with MiXCR, one row per CDR3 protein. The table has tens of thousands of distinct CDR3 sequences, about 12% seen once. This clonotype was counted ten times or more. The V gene lost 4 bases and the J gene lost 2 bases, with 8 bases spanning the gap. Looked up from germline, CDR1 is LGHDT and CDR2 is YNNKEL (reference sequence). This CDR3 contains 14 residues. The sequence derives from a female donor with ovarian cancer. The chain carries TRBV3-1 and TRBJ2-2; TRBD2 might be the D (6 bases). The specimen was PBMCs, collected before treatment. The DNA of the CDR3 is TGTGCCAGCAGCCCGGGAGCTAACACCGGGGAGCTGTTTTTT. Amino acid sequence: CASSPGANTGELFF.